The present T cell receptor beta chain was sequenced within a study of cytomegalovirus exposure and HLA in healthy donors. Overall study context: The approximately 120 validation repertoires used the same platform as the 550 to 850 first-cohort repertoires (as reported by a later analysis).

General observations from the study: In the roughly 120 validation repertoires, 85% to 95% of cluster scores exceeded 0, per a later analysis. The study labeled 180 or so TCR beta chains cytomegalovirus-associated.

The CDR3 sequence is 14 residues long. V was clipped by 4 bases and J by 2 bases, with 12 bases between them. Germline V gene data show CDR1 as SGHTS and CDR2 as YDEGEE. As for this clone: Its antigen is currently unknown.

The validation cohort, a group of more than 100 subjects, included the donors and was separate from the roughly 600-subject first cohort. Sequenced by immunoSEQ multiplex PCR; TCRdb stores in-frame clones only, minus some. The sample shows roughly 140,000 clones, approximately 89% of them seen only once. Sequenced sample: PBMCs. The chain joins TRBV5-8 to TRBJ1-2; D unclear. The TCR comes from a man aged 18 to 29 in good health and CMV-seronegative. This CDR3 reads CASSHREINYGYTF. The CDR3 DNA follows: TGTGCCAGCAGCCATCGGGAAATCAACTATGGCTACACCTTC.